The 17 T cell receptor beta chains below come from one sample, sequenced in a study of OX40 agonist ivuxolimab in advanced cancers. TCRdb's copy holds only in-frame clones and misses some; the assay was immunoSEQ multiplex PCR. The data hold around 72,000 clones, with roughly 88% observed a single time. The starting material was CD4+ or CD8+ T cells sorted from blood, obtained in a trial of the OX40 agonist ivuxolimab. These receptors all stem from an adult with an advanced solid tumor such as melanoma, head and neck, liver or kidney cancer.

This clone showed up just once. This chain uses TRBV28 with TRBJ1-6; no clear D. This CDR3 spans 12 amino acids. CDR1 and CDR2 from the germline V gene are MDHEN and SYDVKM. The V and J ends lost 5 bases and 7 bases respectively, with 6 bases between them. The CDR3 region has the DNA TGTGCCAGCAGTCCCCTGAATTCACCCCTCCACTTT. Protein product: CASSPLNSPLHF.

There are a few counts of this clone. This rearrangement joins TRBV9 to TRBJ1-2; D is ambiguous. V was cut by 3 bases and J by 6 bases, with 21 bases left in between. Germline V gene data show CDR1 as SGDLS and CDR2 as YYNGEE. This CDR3 contains 16 residues. The CDR3 sequence is CASSAARPAITHGYTF. DNA for the CDR3: TGTGCCAGCAGCGCGGCCCGGCCTGCAATAACCCATGGCTACACCTTC. Based on the CDR3 plus reference TRBV9 and TRBJ1-2, the full variable domain is DSGVTQTPKHLITATGQRVTLRCSPRSGDLSVYWYQQSLDQGLQFLIQYYNGEERAKGNILERFSAQQFPDLHSELNLSSLELGDSALYFCASSAARPAITHGYTFGSGTRLTVV.

The genes are TRBV2 and TRBJ1-5; D unclear. Germline V gene sequence: CDR1 SNHLY, CDR2 FYNNEI. The CDR3 contains 15 residues. V lost 3 bases and J 9 bases, leaving 18 bases between the germline ends. The CDR3 loop reads CASSDPPEFTRPQHF. The CDR3, as DNA: TGTGCCAGCAGTGATCCCCCCGAATTCACCAGGCCCCAGCATTTT.

The chain is built from TRBV21-1 and TRBJ2-5; the table gives TRBD2 as D, unverified against the DNA. TRBV21-1 is flagged as a pseudogene. The CDR3 is made up of 17 amino acids. CDR3 protein: CASSKPRTSGSVETQYF. The CDR3 DNA reads TGTGCCAGCAGCAAACCCCGGACTAGCGGTAGTGTAGAGACCCAGTACTTC.

The J gene is TRBJ2-1, the V gene TRBV19, with 8 bases that match TRBD1. Per the germline V gene, CDR1 is LNHDA and CDR2 is SQIVND (reference sequence). The trim removed 9 bases at V and 5 bases at J, leaving 15 bases unmatched. CDR3 length: 16 amino acids. The CDR3 spells CAREWGHRGYDNEQFF. The CDR3 nucleotides are TGTGCCAGAGAGTGGGGACACAGGGGGTATGACAATGAGCAGTTCTTC.

The chain is built from TRBV19 and TRBJ2-2; D possibly corresponds to TRBD2 (6 bases). The V and J ends lost 5 bases and 6 bases respectively, with 13 bases between them. Per the germline V gene, CDR1 is LNHDA and CDR2 is SQIVND (reference sequence). The length of the CDR3 is 14 residues. The CDR3 DNA is TGTGCCAGTAGTCTGACGGGGGTTGCCGGGGAGCTGTTTTTT. This sequence encodes CASSLTGVAGELFF.

The rearrangement links TRBV11-3 to TRBJ2-1; 8 bases agree with TRBD1. Germline loops: CDR1 SGHNT, CDR2 YENEEA. With V trimmed by 8 bases and J by 7 bases, 13 bases remained unmatched. This CDR3 has 15 amino acids. CDR3 residues: CASAHFRDRHNEQFF. In DNA form, the CDR3 reads TGTGCCAGCGCACATTTCCGGGACAGGCATAATGAGCAGTTCTTC.

The chain uses TRBV19 and TRBJ2-1, with TRBD2 identical over 9 bases. This CDR3 has 15 residues. Germline assignment: CDR1 LNHDA and CDR2 SQIVND (reference sequence). J lost 7 bases, V lost 3 bases, and 7 bases had no gene match. The CDR3 bases are TGTGCCAGTAGTATGGGGCGGGAGGGGAGTAATGAGCAGTTCTTC. As protein: CASSMGREGSNEQFF.

This chain joins TRBV28 and TRBJ1-5; a weak D match, TRBD1 (6 bases). Germline V gene lookup returns CDR1 MDHEN and CDR2 SYDVKM. With 10 bases removed from V and 0 bases from J, the gap between germline ends came to 16 bases. The CDR3 has 15 residues. Here the CDR3 reads CATTRGSNSNQPQHF. The CDR3 bases are TGTGCCACCACCAGGGGTTCGAATAGCAATCAGCCCCAGCATTTT.

The chain employs TRBV6-1 and TRBJ1-5; maybe TRBD1 (6 bases). V was shortened by 5 bases and J by 7 bases, with 12 bases between the two germline ends. The CDR3 contains 13 residues. The germline CDR1 and CDR2 sequences are MNHNS and SASEGT. The CDR3 DNA reads as TGTGCCAGCAGTTCACAGGGCGCACAGCCCCAGCATTTT. This codes for CASSSQGAQPQHF.

This clone is a singleton in its sample. The chain employs TRBV6-6 and TRBJ1-1; D is perhaps TRBD1 (5 bases). This CDR3 has 14 amino acids. The germline V and J ends were trimmed by 4 bases and 4 bases, with 13 bases remaining between them. Germline V lookup: CDR1 MNHNY, CDR2 SVGAGI (reference sequence). CDR3 bases: TGTGCCAGCAGTTCTTTGCGGGGGAGCACTGAAGCTTTCTTT. Protein product: CASSSLRGSTEAFF.

The V and J genes are TRBV19 and TRBJ1-6; possibly TRBD1 for D (5 bases). The CDR3 contains 13 residues. V dropped 7 bases and J dropped 7 bases, with 11 bases sitting between them. In germline, CDR1 is LNHDA, CDR2 SQIVND (reference sequence). The DNA for the CDR3 is TGTGCCAGTAATCCAGGGCAGAATTCACCCCTCCACTTT. The encoded protein is CASNPGQNSPLHF.

CDR3 in amino acids: CASSDREGGAAWAQYF. The CDR3 DNA is TGTGCCAGCAGCGACCGGGAAGGGGGGGCGGCCTGGGCGCAGTACTTC. The rearrangement uses TRBV28 and TRBJ2-7, with a weak D call TRBD2 (7 bases). V lost 6 bases and J 9 bases, leaving 27 bases between the germline ends. The CDR3 sequence is 16 residues long. Germline-derived CDR1 and CDR2 are MDHEN and SYDVKM.

The chain is built from TRBV13 and TRBJ1-1; D call uncertain. The germline V gene has CDR1 PRHDT and CDR2 FYEKMQ (reference sequence). Trimming pared 6 bases from V and 4 bases from J, leaving 6 bases between. This CDR3 is built from 11 residues. CDR3: CASRGFTEAFF. The DNA for the CDR3 is TGTGCCAGCAGGGGTTTCACTGAAGCTTTCTTT.

This rearrangement joins TRBV7-9 to TRBJ2-5; D gene uncertain. CDR1 SEHNR and CDR2 FQNEAQ come from the germline V gene (reference sequence). The CDR3 is made up of 14 amino acids. Trimming removed 1 base from V and 5 bases from J, with 11 bases in between. This CDR3 reads CASSLGLAPETQYF. DNA of the CDR3: TGTGCCAGCAGCTTAGGGCTGGCTCCGGAGACCCAGTACTTC.

With regard to this clone: A read error may produce the germline difference seen at one junction end. This CDR3 is also generated by other DNA sequences in the sample. The V and J genes are TRBV28 and TRBJ1-4; TRBD1 aligns across 8 bases. There are 17 residues in the CDR3. The germline CDR1 and CDR2 sequences are MDHEN and SYDVKM. The DNA of the CDR3 is TGTGCCAGCAGTTTACCCACAGGGGGAACAACTAATGAAAAATTGTTTTTT. Translating it yields CASSLPTGGTTNEKLFF.

The rearrangement joins TRBV7-8 to TRBJ2-7; 11 nucleotides match TRBD1. The CDR3 is made up of 14 amino acids. J was trimmed by 5 bases and V by 3 bases; bases with no gene match: 3. The V gene's germline CDR1 is SGHVS and CDR2 FQNEAQ. Here the CDR3 DNA reads TGTGCCAGCAGCTTCCGGACAGGGGGCGACGAGCAGTACTTC. It specifies CASSFRTGGDEQYF.